This T cell receptor (beta chain) was captured by sequencing in a study of blood T cell repertoires in COVID-19. Study summary: Samples came from the United States, Italy and Spain, spanning acute and convalescent COVID-19.

Germline loops: CDR1 SGHVS, CDR2 FQNEAQ. Between the trimmed V and J ends, which lost 1 base and 6 bases, there was a span of 12 bases. The CDR3 is 14 residues long. Original processing notes: How many nucleated cells were present was estimated from reference gene primer amplification. The protocol was immunoSEQ multiplex PCR, while the TCRdb copy is restricted to in-frame clones and leaves out a portion. V, J and clone size are taken as reported in that table, and D and trimming were inferred from the DNA itself. The data hold about 250,000 clones, with more than 70% observed a single time. The Seattle patients joined while their infection was active and were tracked longitudinally afterward.

V gene TRBV7-8 combines with J gene TRBJ1-1, with a possible D match to TRBD1 (6 bases). The sample was peripheral blood. This clonotype was sampled from an elderly woman with COVID-19, enrolled during active disease. CDR3 protein: CASSLEDSRSEAFF. The CDR3 bases are TGTGCCAGCAGCTTAGAGGACAGTCGGTCTGAAGCTTTCTTT.